The rows below give T cell receptor beta chains drawn from one sample of a study of response to subunit inactivated influenza vaccine. Using its own MiXCR run on the RT-PCR reads, TCRdb lists one record per CDR3 protein. The sample shows fewer than 700,000 distinct CDR3 sequences, over 10% of them seen only once. The input for sequencing was PBMCs from blood, taken more than 35 days after vaccination. Receptors originate from a middle-aged man who received an inactivated influenza vaccine. CDR3s include the opening cysteine and the closing phenylalanine or tryptophan. A D gene is named only where the DNA matches it firmly. Only part of the rows carry a size: once, few, many, or a class if the clone is expanded.

clone size	D gene	CDR3 length	V gene	J gene	CDR3 DNA	CDR3 protein
.	.	14	TRBV3-1	TRBJ2-7	TGTGCCAGCAGCCAAGGAAGGGAAGCCTACGAGCAGTACTTC	CASSQGREAYEQYF
.	.	16	TRBV7-2	TRBJ1-5	TGTGCCAGCAGCTTAGCGCTAACACAGGGTAATCAGCCCCAGCATTTT	CASSLALTQGNQPQHF
.	TRBD2	16	TRBV24-1	TRBJ2-5	TGTGCCACCAGTGATTTGGGTAGCGGGAGGTCAGAGACCCAGTACTTC	CATSDLGSGRSETQYF
few	TRBD1	15	TRBV12-3/TRBV12-4	TRBJ2-7	TGTGCCAGCAGTTTTCACCAGGGGGTGATCCACGAGCAGTACTTC	CASSFHQGVIHEQYF
few	.	14	TRBV5-1	TRBJ2-7	TGCGCCAGCAGCTTGGATCAGGGGCCAGGCGAGCAGTACTTC	CASSLDQGPGEQYF
.	TRBD1	16	TRBV6-4	TRBJ2-1	TGTGCCAGCAGCCCCAAACCTCAGGGGGCCTTCAATGAGCAGTTCTTC	CASSPKPQGAFNEQFF
.	.	15	TRBV20-1	TRBJ2-3	TGCAGTGCTAGCGGGGAGCCGGTCGGCACAGATACGCAGTATTTT	CSASGEPVGTDTQYF
once	TRBD1	16	TRBV5-8	TRBJ1-4	TGTGCCAGCAGCTGGGGGTTCGGGACAGAAAATGAAAAACTGTTTTTT	CASSWGFGTENEKLFF
few	TRBD1	15	TRBV15	TRBJ2-3	TGTGCCACCGGTCAGACAGGGCGCGGCACAGATACGCAGTATTTT	CATGQTGRGTDTQYF
.	.	14	TRBV27	TRBJ2-3	TGTGCCAGCAGTTTGGCCTTAGCAGCAGATACGCAGTATTTT	CASSLALAADTQYF
many	.	14	TRBV4-3	TRBJ2-7	TGCGCCAGCAGCCAAGTCATGGGGGATTACGAGCAGTACTTC	CASSQVMGDYEQYF
few	TRBD2	15	TRBV6-4	TRBJ2-1	TGTGCCAGCAGTGACTCGCTAGCGGTTTTAAATGAGCAGTTCTTC	CASSDSLAVLNEQFF
.	TRBD2	17	TRBV20-1	TRBJ2-3	TGCAGTGCTAGAGATTATAGGACTAGCGGGAGGGCAGATACGCAGTATTTT	CSARDYRTSGRADTQYF
few	.	15	TRBV28	TRBJ2-7	TGTGCCAGCAGCCCTATCAGGGGAGCCTCCTACGAGCAGTACTTC	CASSPIRGASYEQYF
.	.	16	TRBV11-2	TRBJ2-5	TGTGCCAGCAGCTTAGACCCGAACCCGACAGTCAGGGCCCAGTACTTC	CASSLDPNPTVRAQYF
few	.	13	TRBV5-1	TRBJ1-1	TGCGCCAGCAGCTACGACCTGGACACTGAAGCTTTCTTT	CASSYDLDTEAFF
few	TRBD2	12	TRBV20-1	TRBJ2-1	TGCAGTGCTTCTCTCTCGGGACTAGCGGATATCTTC	CSASLSGLADIF
few	TRBD1	16	TRBV7-2	TRBJ1-6	TGTGCCAGCTGCAAAACCGACAGGGTATACGGTTCACCCCTCCACTTT	CASCKTDRVYGSPLHF
many	.	14	TRBV2	TRBJ2-3	TGTGCCAGCAGTGAAGAGATTCTCACAGATACGCAGTATTTT	CASSEEILTDTQYF
.	.	14	TRBV18	TRBJ1-5	TGTGCCAGCTCACCCGGACGGTCCAATCAGCCCCAGCATTTT	CASSPGRSNQPQHF
many	TRBD1	14	TRBV7-9	TRBJ2-7	TGTGCCAGCAGCTTTTCCGGGACAGACTACGAGCAGTACTTC	CASSFSGTDYEQYF
few	TRBD2	14	TRBV2	TRBJ2-1	TGTGCCAGCAGCCTAGCGGGAGTCCTTAATGAGCAGTTCTTC	CASSLAGVLNEQFF
few	.	15	TRBV12-3/TRBV12-4	TRBJ2-5	TGTGCCAGCAGTTTAAGTTGGGGAACGCCGGGGACCCAGTACTTC	CASSLSWGTPGTQYF
.	TRBD1	16	TRBV20-1	TRBJ1-5	TGCAGTGCTAGCTGGGTAGGGGGCACGGGCAATCAGCCCCAGCATTTT	CSASWVGGTGNQPQHF
.	.	15	TRBV20-1	TRBJ2-5	TGCAGTGCTAGTCCCCGTCCGGGTTACCAAGAGACCCAGTACTTC	CSASPRPGYQETQYF
.	.	14	TRBV12-3/TRBV12-4	TRBJ1-2	TGTGCCAGCAGTTTAGCACGGGGGGGCTATGGCTACACCTTC	CASSLARGGYGYTF
few	.	13	TRBV18	TRBJ1-1	TGTGCCAGCTCATCGGACAAGAACACTGAAGCTTTCTTT	CASSSDKNTEAFF
.	.	16	TRBV4-3	TRBJ2-1	TGCGCCAGCAGCCAGAGATCCCCCCCCGGGGGCGATGAGCAGTTCTTC	CASSQRSPPGGDEQFF
many	TRBD2	14	TRBV20-1	TRBJ2-1	TGCAGTGCCGCCTTAGCGGGGGGGCGGAATGAGCAGTTCTTC	CSAALAGGRNEQFF
.	.	13	TRBV10-3	TRBJ1-4	TGTGCCATCAGCCCCCCGGGACGGGAAAAACTGTTTTTT	CAISPPGREKLFF
many	TRBD2	15	TRBV5-6	TRBJ2-3	TGTGCCAGCAGCGCTAGCGGGAGAAGAACAGATACGCAGTATTTT	CASSASGRRTDTQYF
.	.	16	TRBV28	TRBJ2-2	TGTGCCAGCAGTTTCCCCCCCGGGCTAGCGACCGGGGAGCTGTTTTTT	CASSFPPGLATGELFF
once	TRBD1	15	TRBV28	TRBJ2-5	TGTGCCAGCAGCCCCGGGACAGGGTGGCAAGAGACCCAGTACTTC	CASSPGTGWQETQYF
.	TRBD1	15	TRBV12-3/TRBV12-4	TRBJ1-1	TGTGCCAGCAGCTTATGGAGGACAGGGTCATCTGAAGCTTTCTTT	CASSLWRTGSSEAFF
few	TRBD2	17	TRBV5-1	TRBJ2-5	TGCGCCAGCAGCCTACGACTAGCGGGGGGGCCAGGGGAGACCCAGTACTTC	CASSLRLAGGPGETQYF
few	.	9	TRBV6-6	TRBJ2-3	TGTGCCGTCGCAGATACGCAGTATTTT	CAVADTQYF
.	.	12	TRBV14	TRBJ2-2	TGTGCCAGCAGCCCCGCCCCCGGGGAGCTGTTTTTT	CASSPAPGELFF
.	.	16	TRBV20-1	TRBJ2-7	TGCAGTGCTAGAGGGCTGACAGGACCTACTATCTACGAGCAGTACTTC	CSARGLTGPTIYEQYF
.	.	15	TRBV5-1	TRBJ2-7	TGCGCCAGCAGCTTGGGATGGTTAGCAGCCTACGAGCAGTACTTC	CASSLGWLAAYEQYF
.	.	18	TRBV12-3/TRBV12-4	TRBJ1-4	TGTGCCAGCAGTTTATCAGTTTGGGGGCAGACGACTAATGAAAAACTGTTTTTT	CASSLSVWGQTTNEKLFF
.	.	14	TRBV12-3/TRBV12-4	TRBJ1-1	TGTGCCAGCAGGCGCCGGGGACAGAACACTGAAGCTTTCTTT	CASRRRGQNTEAFF
few	.	14	TRBV18	TRBJ2-7	TGTGCCAGCTCACCACGAGTTAGCTCCTACGAGCAGTACTTC	CASSPRVSSYEQYF
.	TRBD1	12	TRBV28	TRBJ2-7	TGTGCCAGCAGCTGGGGACAGGCCGAGCAGTACTTC	CASSWGQAEQYF
.	.	12	TRBV6-2/TRBV6-3	TRBJ1-5	TGTGCCAGCAACACAGGGTTCAAGCCCCAGCATTTT	CASNTGFKPQHF
few	.	14	TRBV9	TRBJ2-7	TGTGCCAGCAGCGTAGGGTGGGGGGTCTACGAGCAGTACTTC	CASSVGWGVYEQYF
.	.	13	TRBV7-2	TRBJ2-7	TGTGCCAGCACAACCCGGGGGCTCTACGAGCAGTACTTC	CASTTRGLYEQYF
.	.	13	TRBV3-1	TRBJ2-7	TGTGCCAGCGCTACAGGGTTCCACTACGAGCAGTACTTC	CASATGFHYEQYF
.	.	12	TRBV20-1	TRBJ2-1	TGCAGTGCCCCAAGGGGGAGCCATGAGCAGTTCTTC	CSAPRGSHEQFF
many	.	15	TRBV6-2/TRBV6-3	TRBJ2-7	TGTGCCAGCACCACAGACAGAGAGATTCCCTACGAGCAGTACTTC	CASTTDREIPYEQYF
.	.	13	TRBV11-2	TRBJ1-4	TGTGCCAGCAGCTTCTCAGGGGATGAAAAACTGTTTTTT	CASSFSGDEKLFF
few	TRBD2	15	TRBV6-2/TRBV6-3	TRBJ2-7	TGTGCCAGCAGTCCCCGGGGGGGCGGAACCTACGAGCAGTACTTC	CASSPRGGGTYEQYF